This is a list of T cell receptor beta chains from one sample in a study of T cells in Graves' hyperthyroidism and ophthalmopathy. From the multiplex PCR reads, TCRdb called clonotypes with MiXCR, one entry per CDR3 protein. This table has about 290,000 distinct CDR3 sequences, roughly 13% appearing once. Specimen: blood. These receptors originate from a woman in her thirties with Graves' hyperthyroidism that later progressed to Graves' ophthalmopathy. The CDR3 runs from the conserved cysteine through the conserved F or W. A D gene is named only where the DNA matches it firmly. The size entry is marked missing in some rows and otherwise reads once, few, many or a size class.

NA	TRBV5-1	few	TRBJ2-3	CASSLVRGSTDTQYF	TGCGCCAGCAGCTTGGTACGGGGGAGCACAGATACGCAGTATTTT
NA	TRBV20-1	many	TRBJ1-1	CSAIGTPWAEAFF	TGCAGTGCAATCGGGACACCTTGGGCTGAAGCTTTCTTT
TRBD2	TRBV30	many	TRBJ2-3	CAWSSGLAASTDTQYF	TGTGCCTGGAGTAGCGGACTAGCGGCCAGCACAGATACGCAGTATTTT
TRBD1	TRBV12-3/TRBV12-4	many	TRBJ2-7	CASRRQGGYEQYF	TGTGCCAGCAGGCGACAGGGTGGCTACGAGCAGTACTTC
TRBD1	TRBV28	many	TRBJ2-5	CASSFGTGTATKGTQYF	TGTGCCAGCAGTTTCGGAACTGGGACAGCGACTAAAGGGACCCAGTACTTC
TRBD1	TRBV27	many	TRBJ2-6	CASSSGQGEAGANVLTF	TGTGCCAGCAGTTCGGGACAGGGAGAGGCTGGGGCCAACGTCCTGACTTTC
TRBD1	TRBV10-3	few	TRBJ1-5	CAISGQGIDQPQHF	TGTGCCATCAGCGGACAGGGGATTGATCAGCCCCAGCATTTT
NA	TRBV29-1	few	TRBJ2-7	CSVRGTSEERLYEQYF	TGCAGCGTGAGGGGTACTAGTGAGGAGCGCCTCTACGAGCAGTACTTC
TRBD2	TRBV20-1	NA	TRBJ2-1	CSARDPLAGGAYNEQFF	TGCAGTGCTAGAGACCCCCTAGCGGGAGGGGCCTACAATGAGCAGTTCTTC
TRBD2	TRBV11-3	many	TRBJ2-2	CASSPPATGGGTGELFF	TGTGCCAGCAGCCCCCCCGCGACGGGAGGCGGGACCGGGGAGCTGTTTTTT
TRBD2	TRBV9	NA	TRBJ2-3	CASSAGLAGTTDTQYF	TGTGCCAGCAGCGCAGGACTAGCGGGAACCACAGATACGCAGTATTTT
NA	TRBV5-1	few	TRBJ2-6	CASSHDSGANVLTF	TGCGCCAGCAGCCACGACTCTGGGGCCAACGTCCTGACTTTC
TRBD1	TRBV28	many	TRBJ2-7	CASSYRGQMGEQYF	TGTGCCAGCAGTTACAGGGGGCAAATGGGCGAGCAGTACTTC
NA	TRBV25-1	few	TRBJ2-1	CASSSPGLQDDEQFF	TGTGCCAGCAGTTCGCCGGGACTCCAGGACGATGAGCAGTTCTTC
TRBD2	TRBV6-5	few	TRBJ2-6	CASSYRVGLAESGANVLTF	TGTGCCAGCAGTTACCGGGTAGGACTAGCGGAATCTGGGGCCAACGTCCTGACTTTC
TRBD2	TRBV20-1	many	TRBJ2-3	CTGTSGIPDTQYF	TGCACGGGGACTAGCGGGATCCCAGATACGCAGTATTTT